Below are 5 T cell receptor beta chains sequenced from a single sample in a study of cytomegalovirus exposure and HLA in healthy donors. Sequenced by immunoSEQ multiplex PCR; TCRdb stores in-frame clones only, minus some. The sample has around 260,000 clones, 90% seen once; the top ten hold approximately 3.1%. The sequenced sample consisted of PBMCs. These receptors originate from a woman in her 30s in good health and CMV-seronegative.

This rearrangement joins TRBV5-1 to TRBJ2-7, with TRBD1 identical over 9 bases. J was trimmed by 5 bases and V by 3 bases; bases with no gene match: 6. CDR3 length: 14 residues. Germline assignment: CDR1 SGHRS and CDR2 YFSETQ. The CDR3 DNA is TGCGCCAGCAGCTCCGGGGACAGGGCCAACGAGCAGTACTTC. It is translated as CASSSGDRANEQYF.

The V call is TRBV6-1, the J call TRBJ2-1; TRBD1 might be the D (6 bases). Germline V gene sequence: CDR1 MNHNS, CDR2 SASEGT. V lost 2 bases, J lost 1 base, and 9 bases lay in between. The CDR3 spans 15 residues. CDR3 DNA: TGTGCCAGCAGTGAATTTAGGGGGTCCTACAATGAGCAGTTCTTC. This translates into CASSEFRGSYNEQFF.

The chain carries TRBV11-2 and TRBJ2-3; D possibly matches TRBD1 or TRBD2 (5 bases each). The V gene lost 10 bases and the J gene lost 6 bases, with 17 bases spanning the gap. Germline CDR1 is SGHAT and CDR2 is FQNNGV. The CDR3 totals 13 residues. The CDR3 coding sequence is TGTGCCACGAACCGGGGCGATGGGGATACGCAGTATTTT. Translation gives CATNRGDGDTQYF. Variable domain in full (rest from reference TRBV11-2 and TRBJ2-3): EAGVAQSPRYKIIEKRQSVAFWCNPISGHATLYWYQQILGQGPKLLIQFQNNGVVDDSQLPKDRFSAERLKGVDSTLKIQPAKLEDSAVYLCATNRGDGDTQYFGPGTRLTVL.

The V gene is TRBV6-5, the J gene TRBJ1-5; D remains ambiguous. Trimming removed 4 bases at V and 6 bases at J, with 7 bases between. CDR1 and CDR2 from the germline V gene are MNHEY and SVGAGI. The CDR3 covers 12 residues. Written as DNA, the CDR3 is TGTGCCAGCAGTTCGGCCGGTCAGCCCCAGCATTTT. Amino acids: CASSSAGQPQHF.

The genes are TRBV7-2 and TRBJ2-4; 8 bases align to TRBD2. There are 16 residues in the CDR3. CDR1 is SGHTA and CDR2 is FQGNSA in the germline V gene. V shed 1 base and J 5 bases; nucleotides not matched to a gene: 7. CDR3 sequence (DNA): TGTGCCAGCAGCTTAGGGGCGGGAGGTCGGGAAAACATTCAGTACTTC. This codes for CASSLGAGGRENIQYF.